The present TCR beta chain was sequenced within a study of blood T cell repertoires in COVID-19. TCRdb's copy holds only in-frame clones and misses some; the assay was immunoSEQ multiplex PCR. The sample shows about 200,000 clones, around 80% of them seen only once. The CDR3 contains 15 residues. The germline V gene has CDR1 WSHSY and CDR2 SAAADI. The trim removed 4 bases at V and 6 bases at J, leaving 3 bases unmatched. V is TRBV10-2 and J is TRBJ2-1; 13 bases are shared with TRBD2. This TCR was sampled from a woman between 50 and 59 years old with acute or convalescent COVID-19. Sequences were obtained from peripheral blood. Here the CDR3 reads CASSVGTSGINEQFF. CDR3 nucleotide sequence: TGCGCCAGCAGTGTCGGGACTAGCGGGATCAATGAGCAGTTCTTC.